This TCR beta chain was documented in a study of blood T cell repertoires in COVID-19 (TCRdb year 2020). A note on the overall study: The collaborator samples originated in the United States, Italy and Spain and spanned the acute and convalescent phases of COVID-19. Where available, HLA class I and class II types were obtained from metadata supplied by the sample provider rather than from assay-based typing. The material from the prospective study consisted of cDNA or gDNA derived from T cells, B-cell-depleted T cells, or PBMCs. Subjects who had been exposed to COVID-19, were actively infected with it, or had recovered from it provided the deeply sampled blood TCRbeta repertoires that made up the dataset. Samples were obtained from the ongoing ImmuneRACE study (first 160 participants) and from 1,254 subjects provided by 6 global collaborators. Sample metadata almost always included a de-identified subject ID, COVID-19 status, age in years and sex. The repertoires were released in a freely available public database meant as a resource for research on the immune response to SARS-CoV-2.

Overall results and qualifications from the work: The quantity of clinical and demographic metadata differed by source and by participant and was supplied without curation.

To note about this clone: Its antigen target is currently unknown. No base quality values were provided; no much bigger clone lies one nucleotide off.

Here V drops 2 bases and J drops 0 bases, and the junction holds 9 bases not matched to any gene. The CDR3 contains 17 residues, cysteine and phenylalanine counted. Only the CDR3 part of the read is kept: 51 bases, read in frame from the first base. CDR1 and CDR2 are read off the germline V gene as MDHEN and SYDVKM. TCRbeta CDR3 regions were amplified from genomic DNA by means of the immunoSEQ Assay, a bias-controlled multiplex PCR. For the original study's pipeline: The number of nucleated cells in each sample was estimated from the amplification of reference gene primers within the assay. To quantify the absolute abundance of each unique TCRbeta CDR3 rearrangement, sequence reads were collapsed and filtered. For each sample, productive Simpson clonality was calculated as the square root of Simpson's diversity index across productive rearrangements. The table was pulled from immuneACCESS by TCRdb, which kept in-frame rearrangements only. Such tables lose some clones; where checked, under half of the loss comes from unresolved V genes, and the rest has no known cause. Clone size and the V and J calls come from that table; the DNA yielded D and trimming. Counted in this sample were 320,000 or so clones; 75% to 90% of them appeared once. The ten most abundant clones make up less than 6.5% of the sample.

Participants in the prospective study were enrolled through a virtual design, were aged about 18 to 90 years, and lived in about 25 United States geographic areas. To assign participants to cohorts, the prospective study relied on clinical history that participants themselves reported in a screening survey and a study questionnaire. Recovered participants in ImmuneRACE Cohort 3 were defined by two consecutive negative NP/OP PCR tests, clearance by a healthcare professional, or resolution of symptoms. Mobile phlebotomists in the prospective study collected whole blood, serum and a nasopharyngeal or oropharyngeal swab from every participant. Prospective study participants could optionally give additional blood draws and questionnaires over a 2-month period. Before DNA extraction, blood samples from the prospective study were shipped at room temperature or frozen.

In this chain, TRBV28 is recombined with TRBJ1-1; 7 of the junction bases match TRBD1. Input material: PBMCs or T cells enriched from blood (not recorded which). This TCR was recovered from a man under 40 who had recovered from COVID-19. The bases read TGTGCCAGCAGTTTAGAAGGGGGCGACACCTTGAACACTGAAGCTTTCTTT. Translated, it gives CASSLEGGDTLNTEAFF.